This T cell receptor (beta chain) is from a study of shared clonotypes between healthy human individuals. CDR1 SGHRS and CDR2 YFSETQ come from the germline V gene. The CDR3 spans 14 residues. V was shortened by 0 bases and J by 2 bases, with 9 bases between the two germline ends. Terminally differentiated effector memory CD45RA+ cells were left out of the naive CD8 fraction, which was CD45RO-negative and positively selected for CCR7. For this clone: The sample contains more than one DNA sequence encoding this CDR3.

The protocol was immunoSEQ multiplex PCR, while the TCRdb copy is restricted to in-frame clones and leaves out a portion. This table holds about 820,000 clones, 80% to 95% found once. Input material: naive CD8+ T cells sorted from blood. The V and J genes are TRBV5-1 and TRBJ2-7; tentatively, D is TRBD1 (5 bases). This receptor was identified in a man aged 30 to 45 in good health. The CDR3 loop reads CASSLEGSPYEQYF. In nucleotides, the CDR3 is TGCGCCAGCAGCTTGGAGGGGTCGCCCTACGAGCAGTACTTC.